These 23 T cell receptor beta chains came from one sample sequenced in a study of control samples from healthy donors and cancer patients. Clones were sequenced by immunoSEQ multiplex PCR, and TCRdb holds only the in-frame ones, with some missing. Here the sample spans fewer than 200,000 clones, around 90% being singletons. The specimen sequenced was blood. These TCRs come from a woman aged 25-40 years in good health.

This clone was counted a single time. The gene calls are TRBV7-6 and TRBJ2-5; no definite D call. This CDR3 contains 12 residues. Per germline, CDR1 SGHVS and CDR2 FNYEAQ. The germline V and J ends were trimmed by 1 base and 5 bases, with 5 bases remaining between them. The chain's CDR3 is CASSLVGETQYF. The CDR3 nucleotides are TGTGCCAGCAGCTTAGTTGGGGAGACCCAGTACTTC.

CDR3 amino acids: CASSIGTSGSVYEQYF. The CDR3 region has the DNA TGCGCCAGCAGCATAGGGACTAGCGGGAGTGTCTACGAGCAGTACTTC. The chain combines TRBV5-1 with TRBJ2-7; TRBD2 aligns across 14 bases. Germline V gives CDR1 SGHRS, CDR2 YFSETQ. The CDR3 extends over 16 amino acids. V shed 4 bases and J 3 bases; nucleotides not matched to a gene: 6.

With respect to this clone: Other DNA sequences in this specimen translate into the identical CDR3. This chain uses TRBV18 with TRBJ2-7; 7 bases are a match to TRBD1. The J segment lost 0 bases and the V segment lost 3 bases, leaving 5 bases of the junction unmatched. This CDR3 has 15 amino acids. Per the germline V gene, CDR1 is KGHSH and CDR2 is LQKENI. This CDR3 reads CASSPTGDPSYEQYF. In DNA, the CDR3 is TGTGCCAGCTCACCTACAGGGGACCCCTCCTACGAGCAGTACTTC.

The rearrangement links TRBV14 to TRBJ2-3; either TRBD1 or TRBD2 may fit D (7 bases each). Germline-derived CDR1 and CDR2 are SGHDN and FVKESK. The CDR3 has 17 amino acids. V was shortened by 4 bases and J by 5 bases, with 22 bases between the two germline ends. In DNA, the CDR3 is TGTGCCAGCAGCCTCACCCTGGGAGGGGGCGCAAAAGATACGCAGTATTTT. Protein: CASSLTLGGGAKDTQYF.

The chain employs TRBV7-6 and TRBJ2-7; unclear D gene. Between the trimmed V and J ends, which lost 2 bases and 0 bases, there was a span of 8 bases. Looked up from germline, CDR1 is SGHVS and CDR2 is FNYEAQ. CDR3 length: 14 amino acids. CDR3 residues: CASSLPGPSYEQYF. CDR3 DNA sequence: TGTGCCAGCAGCTTACCCGGGCCCTCCTACGAGCAGTACTTC.

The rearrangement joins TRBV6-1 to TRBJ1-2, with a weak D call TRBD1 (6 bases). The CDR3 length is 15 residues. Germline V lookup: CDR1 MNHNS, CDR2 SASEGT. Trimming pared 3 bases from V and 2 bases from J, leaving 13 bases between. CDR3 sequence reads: CASSEFLGGNYGYTF. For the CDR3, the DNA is TGTGCCAGCAGTGAGTTTCTCGGGGGCAACTATGGCTACACCTTC.

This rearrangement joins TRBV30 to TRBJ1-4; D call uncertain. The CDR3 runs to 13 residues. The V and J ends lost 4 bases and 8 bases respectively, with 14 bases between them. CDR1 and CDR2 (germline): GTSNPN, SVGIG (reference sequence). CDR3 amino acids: CAWTQHLGEKLFF. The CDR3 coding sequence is TGTGCCTGGACCCAACATCTTGGGGAAAAACTGTTTTTT.

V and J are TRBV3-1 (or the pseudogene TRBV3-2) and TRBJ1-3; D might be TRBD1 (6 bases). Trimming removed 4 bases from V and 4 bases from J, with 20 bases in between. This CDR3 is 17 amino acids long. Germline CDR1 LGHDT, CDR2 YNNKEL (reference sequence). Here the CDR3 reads CASSPTTGKIGGNTIYF. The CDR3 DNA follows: TGTGCCAGCAGCCCCACCACAGGGAAAATCGGAGGAAACACCATATATTTT.

For the CDR3, the DNA is TGTGCCAGCTCGCCGGGACAGCATGCCCTCAATGAGCAGTTCTTC. It translates to CASSPGQHALNEQFF. The V gene is TRBV18, the J gene TRBJ2-1; 7 bases fit TRBD1. Germline CDR1 and CDR2: KGHSH and LQKENI. The CDR3 spans 15 residues. The J segment lost 6 bases and the V segment lost 6 bases, leaving 11 bases of the junction unmatched.

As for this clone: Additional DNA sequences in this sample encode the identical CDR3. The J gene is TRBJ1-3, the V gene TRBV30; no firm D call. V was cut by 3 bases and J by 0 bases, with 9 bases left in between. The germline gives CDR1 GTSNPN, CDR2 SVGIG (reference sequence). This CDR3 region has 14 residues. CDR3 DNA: TGTGCCTGGAGCCTCCGGGACTCTGGAAACACCATATATTTT. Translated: CAWSLRDSGNTIYF.

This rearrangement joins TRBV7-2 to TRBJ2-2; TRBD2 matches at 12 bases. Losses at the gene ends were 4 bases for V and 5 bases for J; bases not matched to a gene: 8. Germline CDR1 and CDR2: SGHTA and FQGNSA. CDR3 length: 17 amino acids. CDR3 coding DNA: TGTGCCAGCAGCTCGACTCTAGCGGGAGGGTGGACCGGGGAGCTGTTTTTT. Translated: CASSSTLAGGWTGELFF. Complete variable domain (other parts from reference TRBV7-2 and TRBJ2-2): GAGVSQSPSNKVTEKGKDVELRCDPISGHTALYWYRQSLGQGLEFLIYFQGNSAPDKSGLPSDRFSAERTGGSVSTLTIQRTQQEDSAVYLCASSSTLAGGWTGELFFGEGSRLTVL.

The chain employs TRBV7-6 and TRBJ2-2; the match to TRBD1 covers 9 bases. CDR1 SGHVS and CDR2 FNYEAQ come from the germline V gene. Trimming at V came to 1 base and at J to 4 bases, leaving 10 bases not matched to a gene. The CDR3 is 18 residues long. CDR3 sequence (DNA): TGTGCCAGCAGCTTAGGTTACGGGACAGGGTCGACCACCGGGGAGCTGTTTTTT. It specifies CASSLGYGTGSTTGELFF.

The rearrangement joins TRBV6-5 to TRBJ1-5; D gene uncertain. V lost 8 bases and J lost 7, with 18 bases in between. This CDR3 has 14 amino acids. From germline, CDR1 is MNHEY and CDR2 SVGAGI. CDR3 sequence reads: CASGENGRFQPQHF. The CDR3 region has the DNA TGTGCCAGCGGGGAAAATGGACGGTTCCAGCCCCAGCATTTT.

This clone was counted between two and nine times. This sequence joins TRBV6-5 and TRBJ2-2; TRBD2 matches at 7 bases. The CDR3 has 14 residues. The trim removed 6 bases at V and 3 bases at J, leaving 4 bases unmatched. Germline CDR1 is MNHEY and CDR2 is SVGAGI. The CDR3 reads CASRRSGDTGELFF. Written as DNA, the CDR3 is TGTGCCAGCAGAAGAAGCGGGGACACCGGGGAGCTGTTTTTT.

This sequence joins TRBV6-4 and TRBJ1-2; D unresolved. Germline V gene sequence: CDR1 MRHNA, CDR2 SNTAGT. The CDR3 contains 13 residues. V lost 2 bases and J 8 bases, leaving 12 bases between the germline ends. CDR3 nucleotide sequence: TGTGCCAGCAGTGACGGAGGGATCGGGGGCTACACCTTC. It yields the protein CASSDGGIGGYTF.

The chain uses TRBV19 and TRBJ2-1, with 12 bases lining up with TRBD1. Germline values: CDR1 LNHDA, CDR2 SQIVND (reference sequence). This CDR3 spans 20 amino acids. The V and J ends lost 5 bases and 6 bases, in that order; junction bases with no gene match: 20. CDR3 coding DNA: TGTGCCAGTAGTCTCTCTCCGGGACAGGGGGCAGTCGGGCGCACCAATGAGCAGTTCTTC. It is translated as CASSLSPGQGAVGRTNEQFF.

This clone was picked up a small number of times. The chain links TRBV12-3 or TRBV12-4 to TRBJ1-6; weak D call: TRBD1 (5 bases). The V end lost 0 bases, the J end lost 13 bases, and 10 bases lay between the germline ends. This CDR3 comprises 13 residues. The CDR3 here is CASSLAQAQPLHF. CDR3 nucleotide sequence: TGTGCCAGCAGTTTAGCACAGGCCCAGCCCCTCCACTTT.

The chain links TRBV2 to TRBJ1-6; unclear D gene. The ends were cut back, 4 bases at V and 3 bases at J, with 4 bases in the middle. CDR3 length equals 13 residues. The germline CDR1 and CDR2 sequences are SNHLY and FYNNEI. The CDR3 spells CASSVGYNSPLHF. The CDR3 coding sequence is TGTGCCAGCAGTGTGGGCTATAATTCACCCCTCCACTTT.

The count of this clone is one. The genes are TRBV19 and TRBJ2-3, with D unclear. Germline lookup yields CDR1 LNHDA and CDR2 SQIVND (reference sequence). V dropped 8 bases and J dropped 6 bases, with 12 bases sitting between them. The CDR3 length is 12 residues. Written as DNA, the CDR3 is TGTGCCAGTCGGGCCCCCCCGGATACGCAGTATTTT. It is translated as CASRAPPDTQYF. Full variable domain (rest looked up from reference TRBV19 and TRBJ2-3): DGGITQSPKYLFRKEGQNVTLSCEQNLNHDAMYWYRQDPGQGLRLIYYSQIVNDFQKGDIAEGYSVSREKKESFPLTVTSAQKNPTAFYLCASRAPPDTQYFGPGTRLTVL.

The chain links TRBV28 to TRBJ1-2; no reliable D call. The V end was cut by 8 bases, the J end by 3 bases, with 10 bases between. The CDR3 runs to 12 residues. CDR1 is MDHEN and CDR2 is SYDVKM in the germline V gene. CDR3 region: CASLEGYYGYTF. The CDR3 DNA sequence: TGTGCCAGCTTAGAGGGATACTATGGCTACACCTTC.

CDR3 DNA sequence: TGTGCCAGTAGTATCCTTGGGGGGACCGCAACTAATGAAAAACTGTTTTTT. This encodes CASSILGGTATNEKLFF. This chain uses TRBV19 with TRBJ1-4; tentative D call: TRBD1 (5 bases). Trimming shortened V by 3 bases and J by 0 bases, and 14 bases separated the two germline ends. The CDR3 extends over 17 amino acids. The germline V gene has CDR1 LNHDA and CDR2 SQIVND (reference sequence).

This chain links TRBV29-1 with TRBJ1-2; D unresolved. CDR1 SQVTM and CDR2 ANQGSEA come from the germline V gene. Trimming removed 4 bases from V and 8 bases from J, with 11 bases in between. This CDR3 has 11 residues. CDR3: CSVADGRGYTF. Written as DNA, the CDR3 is TGCAGCGTTGCGGACGGTAGGGGCTACACCTTC.

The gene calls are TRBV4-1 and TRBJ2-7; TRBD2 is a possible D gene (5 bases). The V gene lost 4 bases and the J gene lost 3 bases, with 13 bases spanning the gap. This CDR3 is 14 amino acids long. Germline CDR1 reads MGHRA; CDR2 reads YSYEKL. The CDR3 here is CASSPDSPSYEQYF. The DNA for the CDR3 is TGCGCCAGCAGCCCGGACTCGCCAAGCTACGAGCAGTACTTC.